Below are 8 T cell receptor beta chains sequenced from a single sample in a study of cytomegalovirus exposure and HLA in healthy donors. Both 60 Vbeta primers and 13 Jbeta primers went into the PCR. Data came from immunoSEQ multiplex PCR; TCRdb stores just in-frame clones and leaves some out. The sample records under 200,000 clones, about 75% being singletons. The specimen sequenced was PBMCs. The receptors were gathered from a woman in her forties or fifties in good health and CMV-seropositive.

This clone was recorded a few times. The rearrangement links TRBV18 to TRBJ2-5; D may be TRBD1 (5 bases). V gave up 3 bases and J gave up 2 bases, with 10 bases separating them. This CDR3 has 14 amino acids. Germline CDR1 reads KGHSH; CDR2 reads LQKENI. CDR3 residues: CASSPRTSQETQYF. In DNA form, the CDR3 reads TGTGCCAGCTCACCTCGGACAAGTCAAGAGACCCAGTACTTC. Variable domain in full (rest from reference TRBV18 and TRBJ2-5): NAGVMQNPRHLVRRRGQEARLRCSPMKGHSHVYWYRQLPEEGLKFMVYLQKENIIDESGMPKERFSAEFPKEGPSILRIQQVVRGDSAAYFCASSPRTSQETQYFGPGTRLLVL.

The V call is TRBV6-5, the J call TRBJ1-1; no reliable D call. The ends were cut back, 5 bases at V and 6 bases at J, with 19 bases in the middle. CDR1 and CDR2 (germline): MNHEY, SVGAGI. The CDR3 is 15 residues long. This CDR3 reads CASSVNPHSRAEAFF. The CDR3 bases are TGTGCCAGCAGTGTAAACCCCCATTCCCGCGCTGAAGCTTTCTTT.

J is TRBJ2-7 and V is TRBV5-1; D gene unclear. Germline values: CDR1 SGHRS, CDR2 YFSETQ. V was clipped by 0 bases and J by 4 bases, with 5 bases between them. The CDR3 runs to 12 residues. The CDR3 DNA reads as TGCGCCAGCAGCTTGGGTGCGTACGAGCAGTACTTC. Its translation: CASSLGAYEQYF.

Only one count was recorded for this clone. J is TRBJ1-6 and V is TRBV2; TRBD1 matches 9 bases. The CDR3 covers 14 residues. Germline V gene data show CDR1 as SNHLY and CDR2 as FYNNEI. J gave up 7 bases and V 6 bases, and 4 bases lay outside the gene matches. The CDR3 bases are TGTGCCAGCAGGGAGGACAGGGGAAATTCACCCCTCCACTTT. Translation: CASREDRGNSPLHF.

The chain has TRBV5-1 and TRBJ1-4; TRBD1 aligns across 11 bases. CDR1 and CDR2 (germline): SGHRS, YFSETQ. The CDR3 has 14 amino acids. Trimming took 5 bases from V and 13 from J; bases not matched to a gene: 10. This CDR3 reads CASSRDPGQGGLFF. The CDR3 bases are TGCGCCAGCAGTCGAGATCCGGGACAGGGGGGACTGTTTTTT.

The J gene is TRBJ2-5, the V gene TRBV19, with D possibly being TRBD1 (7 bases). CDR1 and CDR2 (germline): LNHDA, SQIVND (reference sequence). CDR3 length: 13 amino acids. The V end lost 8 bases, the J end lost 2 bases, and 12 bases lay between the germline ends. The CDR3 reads CASGGTVQETQYF. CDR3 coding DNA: TGTGCCAGTGGGGGGACAGTTCAAGAGACCCAGTACTTC. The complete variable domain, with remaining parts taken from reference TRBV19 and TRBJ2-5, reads DGGITQSPKYLFRKEGQNVTLSCEQNLNHDAMYWYRQDPGQGLRLIYYSQIVNDFQKGDIAEGYSVSREKKESFPLTVTSAQKNPTAFYLCASGGTVQETQYFGPGTRLLVL.

The CDR3 bases are TGTGCCAGCAGCTTAGCTATGAGCAATCAGCCCCAGCATTTT. This encodes CASSLAMSNQPQHF. The genes are TRBV7-9 and TRBJ1-5; D gene unclear. Germline V lookup: CDR1 SEHNR, CDR2 FQNEAQ (reference sequence). CDR3 length: 14 residues. V was cut by 0 bases and J by 1 base, with 4 bases left in between.

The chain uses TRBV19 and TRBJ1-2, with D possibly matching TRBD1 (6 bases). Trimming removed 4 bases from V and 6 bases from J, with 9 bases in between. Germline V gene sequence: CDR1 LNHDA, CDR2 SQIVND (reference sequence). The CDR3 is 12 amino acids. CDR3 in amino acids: CASSKQGDGYTF. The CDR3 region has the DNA TGTGCCAGTAGTAAACAGGGCGATGGCTACACCTTC.